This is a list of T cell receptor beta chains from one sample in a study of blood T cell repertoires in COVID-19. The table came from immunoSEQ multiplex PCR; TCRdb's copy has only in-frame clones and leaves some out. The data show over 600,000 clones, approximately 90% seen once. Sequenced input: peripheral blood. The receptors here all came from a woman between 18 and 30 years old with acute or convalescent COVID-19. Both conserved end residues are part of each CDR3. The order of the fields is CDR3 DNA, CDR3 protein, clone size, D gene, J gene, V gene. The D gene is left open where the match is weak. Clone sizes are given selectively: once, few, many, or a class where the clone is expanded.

CDR3nt: TGTGCCAGCAGCCCCGGGACAGGACTCAATTCACCCCTCCACTTT
CDR3aa: CASSPGTGLNSPLHF
abundance: few
d_gene: TRBD1
j_gene: TRBJ1-6
v_gene: TRBV7-6

CDR3nt: TGTGCCACCAGCTCGGGGAGGAGGGACTATGGCTACACCTTC
CDR3aa: CATSSGRRDYGYTF
abundance: NA
d_gene: NA
j_gene: TRBJ1-2
v_gene: TRBV15

CDR3nt: TGCGCCAGCAGGGGAGGGCCTAACTATGGCTACACCTTC
CDR3aa: CASRGGPNYGYTF
abundance: NA
d_gene: NA
j_gene: TRBJ1-2
v_gene: TRBV5-1

CDR3nt: TGTGCCAGCAGCGTAGTACAACAGTTGGGTGGAAACACCATATATTTT
CDR3aa: CASSVVQQLGGNTIYF
abundance: NA
d_gene: NA
j_gene: TRBJ1-3
v_gene: TRBV9

CDR3nt: TGTGCCAGTAGTGCAGCACGGGACAGGAGGAATGAAAAACTGTTTTTT
CDR3aa: CASSAARDRRNEKLFF
abundance: few
d_gene: TRBD1
j_gene: TRBJ1-4
v_gene: TRBV19

CDR3nt: TGTGCCAGCAGTTTAATAGCGGGACAGTTCTACGAGCAGTACTTC
CDR3aa: CASSLIAGQFYEQYF
abundance: NA
d_gene: NA
j_gene: TRBJ2-7
v_gene: TRBV27

CDR3nt: TGTGCCAGTACCTGGGAGGGCCATAGCAATCAGCCCCAGCATTTT
CDR3aa: CASTWEGHSNQPQHF
abundance: NA
d_gene: NA
j_gene: TRBJ1-5
v_gene: TRBV19

CDR3nt: TGCGCCAGCAGGGTCAGGCTGGGTACGGCAGATACGCAGTATTTT
CDR3aa: CASRVRLGTADTQYF
abundance: NA
d_gene: NA
j_gene: TRBJ2-3
v_gene: TRBV5-1

CDR3nt: TGTGCCACCAGCAGAGGTGGGACAGTTAATGGCTACACCTTC
CDR3aa: CATSRGGTVNGYTF
abundance: once
d_gene: TRBD1
j_gene: TRBJ1-2
v_gene: TRBV15

CDR3nt: TGTGCCAGCAGTTATTGGACAGGGGGCGCGAATGGAAAACTGTTTTTT
CDR3aa: CASSYWTGGANGKLFF
abundance: NA
d_gene: TRBD1
j_gene: TRBJ1-4
v_gene: TRBV6-6

CDR3nt: TGTGCCAGCAGTGATAGGGGCCCTGGAAACACCATATATTTT
CDR3aa: CASSDRGPGNTIYF
abundance: once
d_gene: NA
j_gene: TRBJ1-3
v_gene: TRBV6-1

CDR3nt: TGTGCCAGCAGTTACTTGCCAGGGCGGTGGACTGAAGCTTTCTTT
CDR3aa: CASSYLPGRWTEAFF
abundance: NA
d_gene: NA
j_gene: TRBJ1-1
v_gene: TRBV6-5

CDR3nt: TGTGCCAGCAGCCAAGAGGGCACGCGGGCAGGGGTCCACGAGCAGTACTTC
CDR3aa: CASSQEGTRAGVHEQYF
abundance: NA
d_gene: NA
j_gene: TRBJ2-7
v_gene: TRBV3-1/TRBV3-2

CDR3nt: TGCGCCAGCAGCTTGGTACAGGGCAGCTACTACAATGAGCAGTTCTTC
CDR3aa: CASSLVQGSYYNEQFF
abundance: NA
d_gene: NA
j_gene: TRBJ2-1
v_gene: TRBV5-1

CDR3nt: TGTGCCAGCAGCCAAGGGCGGCTCAATGAGCAGTTCTTC
CDR3aa: CASSQGRLNEQFF
abundance: NA
d_gene: NA
j_gene: TRBJ2-1
v_gene: TRBV14

CDR3nt: TGTGCCATCAGTGAGTCTCCCAATCAATCCTACGAGCAGTACTTC
CDR3aa: CAISESPNQSYEQYF
abundance: NA
d_gene: NA
j_gene: TRBJ2-7
v_gene: TRBV10-3

CDR3nt: TGTGCCAGCAGTGAAGGGCTAGCGGGGGGAGTAGGGCAGTACTTC
CDR3aa: CASSEGLAGGVGQYF
abundance: NA
d_gene: TRBD2
j_gene: TRBJ2-7
v_gene: TRBV2

CDR3nt: TGCGCCAGCTTACCGGGACAGGATTGGCCTGGGGCCAACGTCCTGACTTTC
CDR3aa: CASLPGQDWPGANVLTF
abundance: NA
d_gene: TRBD1
j_gene: TRBJ2-6
v_gene: TRBV5-1

CDR3nt: TGCGCCAGCAGCGCGCTAGCGGGGGGGAGGTACAATGAGCAGTTCTTC
CDR3aa: CASSALAGGRYNEQFF
abundance: NA
d_gene: TRBD2
j_gene: TRBJ2-1
v_gene: TRBV5-1

CDR3nt: TGTGCCAGCAGTGATCTGACAGAAACTAATGAAAAACTGTTTTTT
CDR3aa: CASSDLTETNEKLFF
abundance: NA
d_gene: NA
j_gene: TRBJ1-4
v_gene: TRBV6-1

CDR3nt: TGTGCCAGCAGCCTAGGGACAGGGGGTGTCTTGTTGCCGGCTTTCTTT
CDR3aa: CASSLGTGGVLLPAFF
abundance: NA
d_gene: TRBD1
j_gene: TRBJ1-1
v_gene: TRBV7-9

CDR3nt: TGTGCCAGCAGTTCCGGGACAGGGGTCTTCCCCCACCAAGAGACCCAGTACTTC
CDR3aa: CASSSGTGVFPHQETQYF
abundance: NA
d_gene: TRBD1
j_gene: TRBJ2-5
v_gene: TRBV27

CDR3nt: TGCGCCAGCAGCTTCCCCCATGGGACTTCTAGCTCCTACAATGAGCAGTTCTTC
CDR3aa: CASSFPHGTSSSYNEQFF
abundance: NA
d_gene: NA
j_gene: TRBJ2-1
v_gene: TRBV5-1

CDR3nt: TGCAGTATGGCGGTGGGAGCGGTACTCTCCTACAATGAGCAGTTCTTC
CDR3aa: CSMAVGAVLSYNEQFF
abundance: NA
d_gene: NA
j_gene: TRBJ2-1
v_gene: TRBV29-1

CDR3nt: TGTGCCAGCGGCAGGGTGGTTAACACTGAAGCTTTCTTT
CDR3aa: CASGRVVNTEAFF
abundance: NA
d_gene: NA
j_gene: TRBJ1-1
v_gene: TRBV6-5

CDR3nt: TGTGCCAGTAGTGCCCAGGGAGGGTCTCTCTGGTACAATGAGCAGTTCTTC
CDR3aa: CASSAQGGSLWYNEQFF
abundance: NA
d_gene: TRBD2
j_gene: TRBJ2-1
v_gene: TRBV19

CDR3nt: TGTGCCAGCAGTTTCGGAGGCTATGGCTACACCTTC
CDR3aa: CASSFGGYGYTF
abundance: NA
d_gene: NA
j_gene: TRBJ1-2
v_gene: TRBV12-3/TRBV12-4

CDR3nt: TGTGCCTCCACCCCCCTAATTAACTATGGCTACACCTTC
CDR3aa: CASTPLINYGYTF
abundance: NA
d_gene: NA
j_gene: TRBJ1-2
v_gene: TRBV10-3

CDR3nt: TGTGCCAGCAGCTTGGTGGACAGCCCTTATGGCTCGTGGACCTTC
CDR3aa: CASSLVDSPYGSWTF
abundance: NA
d_gene: NA
j_gene: TRBJ1-2
v_gene: TRBV5-5

CDR3nt: TGTGCCGCCAGCGGCACGTCGAGGGAGCTGTTTTTT
CDR3aa: CAASGTSRELFF
abundance: few
d_gene: NA
j_gene: TRBJ2-2
v_gene: TRBV6-5

CDR3nt: TGTGCCAGCAGCAAATTGGACAGAACCATGAACACTGAAGCTTTCTTT
CDR3aa: CASSKLDRTMNTEAFF
abundance: NA
d_gene: NA
j_gene: TRBJ1-1
v_gene: TRBV21-1

CDR3nt: TGTGCCAGCAATCATGAGGGTGTTGACTATGGCTACACCTTC
CDR3aa: CASNHEGVDYGYTF
abundance: NA
d_gene: NA
j_gene: TRBJ1-2
v_gene: TRBV7-9

CDR3nt: TGTGCCAGTAGTCCCAGGGCAGGGGACACTGAAGCTTTCTTT
CDR3aa: CASSPRAGDTEAFF
abundance: few
d_gene: NA
j_gene: TRBJ1-1
v_gene: TRBV19

CDR3nt: TGTGCCAGCAGTGAAGAGGGACAGAGAAATGAAAAACTGTTTTTT
CDR3aa: CASSEEGQRNEKLFF
abundance: NA
d_gene: TRBD1
j_gene: TRBJ1-4
v_gene: TRBV2

CDR3nt: TGTGCCAGCACCCGCGCAGGGATCGGAACTGAAGCTTTCTTT
CDR3aa: CASTRAGIGTEAFF
abundance: NA
d_gene: NA
j_gene: TRBJ1-1
v_gene: TRBV9

CDR3nt: TGTGCCAGCAGTGAGCCAGGGACAGATACGCAGTATTTT
CDR3aa: CASSEPGTDTQYF
abundance: NA
d_gene: NA
j_gene: TRBJ2-3
v_gene: TRBV6-1

CDR3nt: TGTGCCAGCAGCCGCCCCAGTGAAAAACTGTTTTTT
CDR3aa: CASSRPSEKLFF
abundance: NA
d_gene: NA
j_gene: TRBJ1-4
v_gene: TRBV14

CDR3nt: TGTGCCAGCAGTACCTATTACAGGGGCGGTAACAATGAGCAGTTCTTC
CDR3aa: CASSTYYRGGNNEQFF
abundance: NA
d_gene: TRBD1
j_gene: TRBJ2-1
v_gene: TRBV27

CDR3nt: TGTGCAAGTCGCTTGTGGAGGGAAAGAAGCAATCAGCCCCAGCATTTT
CDR3aa: CASRLWRERSNQPQHF
abundance: once
d_gene: NA
j_gene: TRBJ1-5
v_gene: TRBV12-2

CDR3nt: TGTGCCAGCACCCTGGGGGGGGCGGGGGAACTGTCTTACAATGAGCAGTTCTTC
CDR3aa: CASTLGGAGELSYNEQFF
abundance: NA
d_gene: NA
j_gene: TRBJ2-1
v_gene: TRBV2

CDR3nt: TGCGCCAGCAGCCTTCCCAGGGTCCATGAGCAGTTCTTC
CDR3aa: CASSLPRVHEQFF
abundance: NA
d_gene: NA
j_gene: TRBJ2-1
v_gene: TRBV4-1

CDR3nt: TGTGCCAGCTCATCAGTACAGGTAGCAGGCTACACCTTC
CDR3aa: CASSSVQVAGYTF
abundance: NA
d_gene: NA
j_gene: TRBJ1-2
v_gene: TRBV18

CDR3nt: TGTGCCAGCAGCTTAGATCAGTACTATGGCTACACCTTC
CDR3aa: CASSLDQYYGYTF
abundance: NA
d_gene: NA
j_gene: TRBJ1-2
v_gene: TRBV7-3

CDR3nt: TGTGCCAGCAGCCCTGACAGGGCTGGAAACACCATATATTTT
CDR3aa: CASSPDRAGNTIYF
abundance: few
d_gene: TRBD1
j_gene: TRBJ1-3
v_gene: TRBV7-9

CDR3nt: TGTGCCAGCAGTGAAGTTTGGCTAGCGGGCGACAATGAGCAGTTCTTC
CDR3aa: CASSEVWLAGDNEQFF
abundance: NA
d_gene: TRBD2
j_gene: TRBJ2-1
v_gene: TRBV6-1

CDR3nt: TGCGCCAGCAGCTTTGGCCTAGCTCAAGATACGCAGTATTTT
CDR3aa: CASSFGLAQDTQYF
abundance: NA
d_gene: NA
j_gene: TRBJ2-3
v_gene: TRBV5-1

CDR3nt: TGTGCCAGCGGCTCCAGGGGTCGGAACACTGAAGCTTTCTTT
CDR3aa: CASGSRGRNTEAFF
abundance: once
d_gene: NA
j_gene: TRBJ1-1
v_gene: TRBV28

CDR3nt: TGTGCCAGCAGCCAAGAGGAACTAGCGGGGGGGACCGAGGAGACCCAGTACTTC
CDR3aa: CASSQEELAGGTEETQYF
abundance: NA
d_gene: TRBD2
j_gene: TRBJ2-5
v_gene: TRBV3-1/TRBV3-2

CDR3nt: TGTGCCACCAGAAAGGGGGGAGGGGGGAACTACAATGAGCAGTTCTTC
CDR3aa: CATRKGGGGNYNEQFF
abundance: once
d_gene: NA
j_gene: TRBJ2-1
v_gene: TRBV15

CDR3nt: TGCGCCAGCCAGTATGGTGACAGACAGGGGATCCACAATGAGCAGTTCTTC
CDR3aa: CASQYGDRQGIHNEQFF
abundance: NA
d_gene: TRBD1
j_gene: TRBJ2-1
v_gene: TRBV5-1